These 9 T cell receptor beta chains originate from one sample sequenced in a study of blood T cell repertoires in COVID-19. Method: immunoSEQ multiplex PCR; TCRdb's copy keeps in-frame clones and lacks some. The sample gives about 330,000 clones, around 87% of which show up once; less than 6% is in the top ten. The specimen was PBMCs or T cells enriched from blood (not recorded which). The receptor set was obtained from a woman aged 25 to 39 who had recovered from COVID-19.

The chain carries TRBV27 and TRBJ1-1; no reliable D call. Trimming pared 5 bases from V and 0 bases from J, leaving 13 bases between. The CDR3 runs to 15 residues. CDR1 and CDR2 from the germline V gene are MNHEY and SMNVEV (reference sequence). The CDR3 nucleotides are TGTGCCAGCAGTGCCCAAAAGTCGGTGAACACTGAAGCTTTCTTT. It specifies CASSAQKSVNTEAFF.

The chain joins TRBV7-3 to TRBJ2-3, with 7 nucleotides matching TRBD1. The CDR3 is made up of 17 amino acids. With V trimmed by 0 bases and J by 4 bases, 10 bases remained unmatched. In germline, CDR1 is SGHTA, CDR2 FQGTGA. CDR3 residues: CASSLTAEGAGSDTQYF. The CDR3 DNA reads TGTGCCAGCAGCTTAACAGCTGAGGGGGCAGGGTCAGATACGCAGTATTTT. Filled out from reference TRBV7-3 and TRBJ2-3, the complete variable domain reads GAGVSQTPSNKVTEKGKYVELRCDPISGHTALYWYRQSLGQGPEFLIYFQGTGAADDSGLPNDRFFAVRPEGSVSTLKIQRTERGDSAVYLCASSLTAEGAGSDTQYFGPGTRLTVL.

J is TRBJ1-1 and V is TRBV3-1 (or the pseudogene TRBV3-2); D is unclear. This CDR3 region has 14 residues. Germline-derived CDR1 and CDR2 are LGHDT and YNNKEL (reference sequence). V lost 5 bases and J lost 4, with 14 bases in between. The CDR3 sequence: CASSSTARGTEAFF. The CDR3 DNA follows: TGTGCCAGCAGCTCTACAGCACGGGGCACTGAAGCTTTCTTT.

The chain carries TRBV6-5 and TRBJ2-2; D perhaps matches TRBD2 (5 bases). The CDR3 has 13 residues. With 6 bases removed from V and 4 bases from J, the gap between germline ends came to 9 bases. Germline V CDR1 and CDR2: MNHEY, SVGAGI. The CDR3 is CASRGSVTGELFF. CDR3 nucleotide sequence: TGTGCCAGCAGGGGGAGCGTCACCGGGGAGCTGTTTTTT.

V usage is TRBV16 and J usage is TRBJ1-1; perhaps TRBD1 as D (6 bases). The CDR3 consists of 13 residues. Germline lookup yields CDR1 KGHSY and CDR2 FQNENV. Trimming pared 5 bases from V and 1 base from J, leaving 8 bases between. CDR3 residues: CASSGQPNTEAFF. The DNA of the CDR3 is TGTGCCAGCAGCGGACAGCCGAACACTGAAGCTTTCTTT.

The chain is built from TRBV10-3 and TRBJ1-1; no reliable D call. Per the germline V gene, CDR1 is ENHRY and CDR2 is SYGVKD. The CDR3 loop spans 14 amino acids. Trimming removed 5 bases from V and 4 bases from J, with 14 bases in between. The CDR3 DNA sequence: TGTGCCATCAGTCAGGCCAGTTTAGGCACTGAAGCTTTCTTT. Translation gives CAISQASLGTEAFF.

This sequence joins TRBV9 and TRBJ2-1, with TRBD2 matching over 13 bases. The junction had 5 bases not matched to a gene; V was cut back by 3 bases and J by 8 bases. Germline V gives CDR1 SGDLS, CDR2 YYNGEE. There are 15 residues in the CDR3. Here the CDR3 DNA reads TGTGCCAGCAGCGAACTAGCGGGGGGGTCTGATGAGCAGTTCTTC. This gives the protein CASSELAGGSDEQFF.

This clone was counted a few times. The chain couples TRBV5-5 to TRBJ2-3, with 12 bases matching TRBD2. Per germline, CDR1 SGHKS and CDR2 YYEKEE (reference sequence). CDR3 length: 16 residues. The V and J ends lost 4 bases and 1 base, in that order; junction bases with no gene match: 4. CDR3 loop: CASSLLAGGGTDTQYF. The CDR3 DNA sequence: TGTGCCAGCAGCCTCCTAGCGGGGGGGGGCACAGATACGCAGTATTTT. Full variable domain (missing parts from reference TRBV5-5 and TRBJ2-3): DAGVTQSPTHLIKTRGQQVTLRCSPISGHKSVSWYQQVLGQGPQFIFQYYEKEERGRGNFPDRFSARQFPNYSSELNVNALLLGDSALYLCASSLLAGGGTDTQYFGPGTRLTVL.

The chain carries TRBV7-9 and TRBJ2-7; D might be TRBD1 (8 bases). CDR3 length: 15 amino acids. Trimming stripped 4 bases from V and 6 bases from J, with 19 bases between. CDR1 SEHNR and CDR2 FQNEAQ come from the germline V gene (reference sequence). CDR3 sequence reads: CASSSHRGGPGEQYF. In DNA, the CDR3 is TGTGCCAGCAGCTCCCACAGGGGGGGGCCGGGCGAGCAGTACTTC.